The T cell receptor (beta chain) under discussion was sequenced for a study of identical twins. Looked up from germline, CDR1 is DFQATT and CDR2 is SNEGSKA (reference sequence). Germline trimming cut 5 bases from V and 7 bases from J; bases unmatched to any gene: 16. This CDR3 is built from 16 residues. TCRdb processed the 5' RACE reads anew with MiXCR; each CDR3 protein has one entry. Altogether some 710,000 distinct CDR3 sequences are present, roughly 6.2% being singletons, with the ten largest covering approximately 1.6%. In its sample, this clonotype was seen many times. This clonotype was obtained from a young man in good health. J is TRBJ1-5 and V is TRBV20-1; 8 bases are a match to TRBD1. Sequenced input: naive T cells sorted from blood. The CDR3 region is CSARGSDRGTKQPQHF. The CDR3 bases are TGCAGTGCTCGAGGGTCTGACAGGGGAACGAAACAGCCCCAGCATTTT.